What follows is one TCR beta chain and its context. Study processing details: Estimation of nucleated cell counts was performed using reference gene primer amplification. The repertoire was sequenced with immunoSEQ multiplex PCR; TCRdb's copy has only in-frame clones and lacks some. V, J and clone size were drawn from that table, and D and trimming were deduced from the DNA. The sample carries a few hundred thousand clones, about 86% recorded once. The data stem from a study of blood T cell repertoires in COVID-19. Study details: Sample material is recorded as cDNA or gDNA derived from T cells, B-cell-depleted T cells, or PBMCs.

Input material: peripheral blood. The receptor's source is a man aged 18 to 29 with active or convalescent COVID-19.

CDR3 DNA sequence: TGTGCCAGCAGTGAGTCCAGGGGTGAAAGCGAGCAGTACTTC. It encodes CASSESRGESEQYF. The genes are TRBV2 and TRBJ2-7; maybe TRBD1 (6 bases). The germline V and J ends were trimmed by 3 bases and 6 bases, with 15 bases remaining between them. Germline V lookup: CDR1 SNHLY, CDR2 FYNNEI. The CDR3 is made up of 14 amino acids.